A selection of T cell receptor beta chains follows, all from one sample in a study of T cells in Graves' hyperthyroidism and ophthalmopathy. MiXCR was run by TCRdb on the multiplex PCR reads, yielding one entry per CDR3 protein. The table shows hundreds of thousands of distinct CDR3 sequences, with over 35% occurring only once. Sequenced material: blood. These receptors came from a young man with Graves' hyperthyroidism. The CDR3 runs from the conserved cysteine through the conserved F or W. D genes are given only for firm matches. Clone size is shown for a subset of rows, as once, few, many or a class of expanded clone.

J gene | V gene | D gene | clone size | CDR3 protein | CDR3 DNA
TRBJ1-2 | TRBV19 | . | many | CASREARGGYTF | TGTGCCAGTAGGGAGGCCAGGGGTGGCTACACCTTC
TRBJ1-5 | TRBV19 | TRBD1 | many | CASSIGTGVSNQPQHF | TGTGCCAGTAGTATAGGGACAGGGGTTAGCAATCAGCCCCAGCATTTT
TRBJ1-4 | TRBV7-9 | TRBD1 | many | CASSQTGGAEKLFF | TGTGCCAGCAGTCAGACAGGGGGAGCGGAAAAACTGTTTTTT
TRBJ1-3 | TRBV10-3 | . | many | CALRPSSGNTIYF | TGTGCCTTAAGACCGAGCTCTGGAAACACCATATATTTT
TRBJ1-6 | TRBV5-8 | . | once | CASREQGDSPLHF | TGTGCCAGCAGAGAACAGGGAGATTCACCCCTCCACTTT
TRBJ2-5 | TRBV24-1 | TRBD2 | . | CATSDFERGASRYF | TGTGCCACCAGTGATTTTGAGCGGGGGGCCTCTAGGTACTTC
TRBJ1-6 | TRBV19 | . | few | CASRTDRYNSPLHF | TGTGCCAGTAGAACGGACAGATATAATTCACCCCTCCACTTT
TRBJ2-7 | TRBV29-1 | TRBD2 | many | CSVETSGPYEQYF | TGCAGCGTTGAGACTAGCGGACCCTACGAGCAGTACTTC
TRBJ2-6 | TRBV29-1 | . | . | CSLEGGNVLTF | TGCAGCTTAGAGGGGGGGAACGTCCTGACTTTC
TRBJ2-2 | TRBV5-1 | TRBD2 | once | CASSLASAGGLFF | TGCGCCAGCAGCTTGGCGTCAGCGGGGGGGCTGTTTTTT
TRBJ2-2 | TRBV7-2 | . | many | CASSLSRANTGELFF | TGTGCCAGCAGCTTAAGCAGGGCGAACACCGGGGAGCTGTTTTTT
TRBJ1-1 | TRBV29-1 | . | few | CSHGTEYTEAFF | TGCAGTCACGGGACGGAGTACACTGAAGCTTTCTTT
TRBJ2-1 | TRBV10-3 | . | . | CAISVGDNEQFF | TGTGCCATCAGTGTTGGAGACAATGAGCAGTTCTTC
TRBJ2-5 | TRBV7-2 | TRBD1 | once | CASSDSIRTGQETQYF | TGTGCCAGCAGCGACTCAATCCGGACAGGGCAAGAGACCCAGTACTTC
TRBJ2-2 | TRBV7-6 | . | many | CASSSSSSAGELFF | TGTGCCAGCAGCTCCTCCTCTAGCGCCGGGGAGCTGTTTTTT
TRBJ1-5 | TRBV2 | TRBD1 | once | CPSSGETGGNQPQHF | TGTCCCAGCAGTGGAGAGACAGGGGGAAATCAGCCTCAGCATTTT
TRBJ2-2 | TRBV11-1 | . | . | CASSLVIGPFF | TGTGCCAGCAGCTTAGTTATAGGGCCGTTTTTT
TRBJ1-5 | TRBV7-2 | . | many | CASSLQIGQPQHF | TGTGCCAGCAGCCTTCAAATAGGCCAGCCCCAGCATTTT
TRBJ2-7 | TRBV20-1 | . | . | CSARDRSRGISYEQYF | TGCAGTGCTAGAGATAGGTCACGCGGGATATCCTACGAGCAGTACTTC
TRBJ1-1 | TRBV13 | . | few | CASSLERGGEAFF | TGTGCCAGCAGCTTAGAGCGGGGTGGTGAAGCTTTCTTT
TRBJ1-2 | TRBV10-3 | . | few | CATAPGPNYGYTF | TGTGCCACCGCCCCGGGTCCCAACTATGGCTACACCTTC
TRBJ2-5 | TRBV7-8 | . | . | CASSFESGAWTQYF | TGTGCCAGCAGCTTCGAATCGGGGGCGTGGACCCAGTACTTC